This T cell receptor beta chain is drawn from a study of chemoradiotherapy in HPV16-positive cancers. The germline CDR1 and CDR2 sequences are SGHRS and YFSETQ. With 4 bases clipped from V and 5 bases from J, the junction kept 6 bases outside the gene matches. The CDR3 length is 15 residues. Profiled with immunoSEQ multiplex PCR; TCRdb holds only in-frame clones, not every one. The sample lists approximately 13,000 clones; around 82% were seen once. Samples were taken several times over chemoradiotherapy. The chain employs TRBV5-1 and TRBJ2-1; 10 bases are shared with TRBD1. The sequencing here drew on blood, taken from a patient who underwent chemoradiotherapy. The sequence derives from a human donor with HPV-associated anogenital cancer. The chain's CDR3 is CASSPRQGADNEQFF. The CDR3 DNA sequence: TGCGCCAGCAGCCCTCGACAGGGGGCCGACAATGAGCAGTTCTTC.